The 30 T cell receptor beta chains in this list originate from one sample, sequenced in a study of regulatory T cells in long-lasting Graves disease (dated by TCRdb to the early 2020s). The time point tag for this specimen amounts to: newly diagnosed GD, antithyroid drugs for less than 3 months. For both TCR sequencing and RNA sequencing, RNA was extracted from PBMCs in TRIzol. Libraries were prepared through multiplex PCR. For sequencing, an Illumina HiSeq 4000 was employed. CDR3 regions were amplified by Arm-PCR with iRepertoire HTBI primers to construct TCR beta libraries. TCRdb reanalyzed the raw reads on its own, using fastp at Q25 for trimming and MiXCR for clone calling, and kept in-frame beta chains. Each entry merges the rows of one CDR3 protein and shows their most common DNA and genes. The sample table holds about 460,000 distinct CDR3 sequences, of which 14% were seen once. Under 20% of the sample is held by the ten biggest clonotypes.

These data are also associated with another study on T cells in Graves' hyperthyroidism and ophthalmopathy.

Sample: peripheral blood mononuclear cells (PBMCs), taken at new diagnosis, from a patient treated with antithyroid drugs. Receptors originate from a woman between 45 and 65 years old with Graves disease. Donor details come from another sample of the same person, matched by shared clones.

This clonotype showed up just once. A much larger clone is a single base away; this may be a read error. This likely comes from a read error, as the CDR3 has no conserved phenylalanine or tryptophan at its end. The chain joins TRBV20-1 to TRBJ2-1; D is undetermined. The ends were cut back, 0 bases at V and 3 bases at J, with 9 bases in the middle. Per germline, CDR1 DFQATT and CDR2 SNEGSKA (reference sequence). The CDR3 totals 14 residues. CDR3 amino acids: CSARDGQSYNEQFL. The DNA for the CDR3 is TGCAGTGCTAGAGACGGTCAAAGCTACAATGAGCAGTTCCTC.

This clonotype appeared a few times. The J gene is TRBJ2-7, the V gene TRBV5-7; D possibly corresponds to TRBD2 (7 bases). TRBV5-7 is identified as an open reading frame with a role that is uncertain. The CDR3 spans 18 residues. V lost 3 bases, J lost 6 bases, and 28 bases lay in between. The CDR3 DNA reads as TGTGCCAGCAGCTGTCGGGGGCGGACTAGTCACGGGATTTGCGAGCAGTACTTC. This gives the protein CASSCRGRTSHGICEQYF.

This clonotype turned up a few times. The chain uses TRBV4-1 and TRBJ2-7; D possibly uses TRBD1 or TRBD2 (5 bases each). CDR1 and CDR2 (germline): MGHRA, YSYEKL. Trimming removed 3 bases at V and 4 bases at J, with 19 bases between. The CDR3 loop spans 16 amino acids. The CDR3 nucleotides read TGCGCCAGCAGCCAGGGGCACCGGGACGGTCGATACGAGCAGTACTTC. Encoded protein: CASSQGHRDGRYEQYF.

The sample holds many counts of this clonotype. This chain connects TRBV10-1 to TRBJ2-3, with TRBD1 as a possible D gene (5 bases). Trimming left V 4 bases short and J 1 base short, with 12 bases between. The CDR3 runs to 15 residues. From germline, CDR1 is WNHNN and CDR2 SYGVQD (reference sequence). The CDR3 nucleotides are TGCGCCAGCAGTGTAGTCCCACAGGGCACAGATACGCAGTATTTT. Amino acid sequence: CASSVVPQGTDTQYF.

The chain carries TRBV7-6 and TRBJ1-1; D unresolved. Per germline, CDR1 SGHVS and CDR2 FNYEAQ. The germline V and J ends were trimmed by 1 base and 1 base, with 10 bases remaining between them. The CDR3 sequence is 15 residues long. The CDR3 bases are TGTGCCAGCAGCTTAGATTGGTCCGAGAACACTGAAGCTTTCTTT. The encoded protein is CASSLDWSENTEAFF.

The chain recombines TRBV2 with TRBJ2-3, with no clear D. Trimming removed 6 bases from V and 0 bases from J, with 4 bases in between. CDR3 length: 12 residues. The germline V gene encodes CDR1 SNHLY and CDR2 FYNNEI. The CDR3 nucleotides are TGTGCCAGCAGATACAGCACAGATACGCAGTATTTT. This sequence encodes CASRYSTDTQYF.

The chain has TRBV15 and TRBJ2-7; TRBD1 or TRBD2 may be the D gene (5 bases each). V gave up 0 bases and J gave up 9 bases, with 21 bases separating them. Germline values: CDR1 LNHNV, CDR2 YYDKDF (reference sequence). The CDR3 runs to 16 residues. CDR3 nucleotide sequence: TGTGCCACCAGCAGAGACCCCGGGACGACAGCTGACGGGCAGTACTTC. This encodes CATSRDPGTTADGQYF. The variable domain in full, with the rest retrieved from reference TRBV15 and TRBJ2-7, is DAMVIQNPRYQVTQFGKPVTLSCSQTLNHNVMYWYQQKSSQAPKLLFHYYDKDFNNEADTPDNFQSRRPNTSFCFLDIRSPGLGDTAMYLCATSRDPGTTADGQYFGPGTRLTVT.

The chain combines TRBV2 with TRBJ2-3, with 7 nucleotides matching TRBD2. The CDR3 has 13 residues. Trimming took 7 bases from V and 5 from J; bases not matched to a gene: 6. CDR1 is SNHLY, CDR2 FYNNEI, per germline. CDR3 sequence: CASTRLAQDTQYF. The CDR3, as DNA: TGTGCCAGCACCCGACTAGCTCAAGATACGCAGTATTTT.

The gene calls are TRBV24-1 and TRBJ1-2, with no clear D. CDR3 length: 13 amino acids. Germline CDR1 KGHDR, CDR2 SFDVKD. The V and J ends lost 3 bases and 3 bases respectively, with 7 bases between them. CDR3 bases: TGTGCCACCAGTGATCCGGTCGACTATGGCTACACCTTC. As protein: CATSDPVDYGYTF.

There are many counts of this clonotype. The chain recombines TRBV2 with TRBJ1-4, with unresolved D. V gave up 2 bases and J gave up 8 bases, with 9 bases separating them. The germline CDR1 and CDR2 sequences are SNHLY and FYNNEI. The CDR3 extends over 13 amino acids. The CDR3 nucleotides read TGTGCCAGCAGTGAAAGTGGCCGGGAAAAACTGTTTTTT. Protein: CASSESGREKLFF.

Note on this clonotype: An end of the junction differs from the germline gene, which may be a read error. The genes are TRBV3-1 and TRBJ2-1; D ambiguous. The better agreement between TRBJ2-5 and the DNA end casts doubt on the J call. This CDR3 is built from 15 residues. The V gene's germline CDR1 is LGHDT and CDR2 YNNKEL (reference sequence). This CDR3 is CASCQDQAAVETQYF. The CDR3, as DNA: TGTGCCAGCTGCCAAGATCAGGCGGCGGTAGAGACCCAGTACTTC.

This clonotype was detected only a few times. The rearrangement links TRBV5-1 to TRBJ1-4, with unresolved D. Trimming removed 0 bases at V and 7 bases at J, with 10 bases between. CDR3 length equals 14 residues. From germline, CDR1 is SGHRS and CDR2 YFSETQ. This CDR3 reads CASSLASGGEKLFF. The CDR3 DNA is TGCGCCAGCAGCTTGGCGTCAGGCGGTGAAAAACTGTTTTTT.

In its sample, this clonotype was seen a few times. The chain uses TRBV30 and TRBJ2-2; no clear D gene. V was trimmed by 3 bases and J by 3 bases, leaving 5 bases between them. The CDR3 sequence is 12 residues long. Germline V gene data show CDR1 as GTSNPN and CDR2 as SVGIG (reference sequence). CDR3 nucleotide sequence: TGTGCCTGGAGGCGAGACACCGGGGAGCTGTTTTTT. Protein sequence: CAWRRDTGELFF.

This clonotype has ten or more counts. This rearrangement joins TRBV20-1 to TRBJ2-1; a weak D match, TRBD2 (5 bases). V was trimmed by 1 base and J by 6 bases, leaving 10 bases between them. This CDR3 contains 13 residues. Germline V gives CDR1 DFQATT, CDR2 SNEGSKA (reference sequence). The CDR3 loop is CSARVIGSNEQFF. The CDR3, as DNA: TGCAGTGCTAGAGTGATAGGGAGCAATGAGCAGTTCTTC.

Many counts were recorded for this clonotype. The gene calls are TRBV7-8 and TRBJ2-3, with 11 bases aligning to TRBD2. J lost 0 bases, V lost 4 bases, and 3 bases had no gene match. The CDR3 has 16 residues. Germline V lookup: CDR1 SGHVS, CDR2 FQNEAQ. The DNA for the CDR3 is TGTGCCAGCAGCTCTCGACTAGCGGGAAGCACAGATACGCAGTATTTT. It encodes CASSSRLAGSTDTQYF.

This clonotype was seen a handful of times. The CDR3 sequence is CASSNRDRGSYNSPLHF. The CDR3 coding sequence is TGTGCCAGCAGCAACCGGGACAGGGGCTCCTATAATTCACCCCTCCACTTT. V is TRBV7-9 and J is TRBJ1-6; TRBD1 matches 10 bases. The germline gives CDR1 SEHNR, CDR2 FQNEAQ (reference sequence). J was trimmed by 0 bases and V by 5 bases; bases with no gene match: 4. The CDR3 is 17 amino acids.

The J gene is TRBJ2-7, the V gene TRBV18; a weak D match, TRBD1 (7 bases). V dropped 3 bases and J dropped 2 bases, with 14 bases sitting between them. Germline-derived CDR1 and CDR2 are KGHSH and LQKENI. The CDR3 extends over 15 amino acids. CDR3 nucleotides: TGTGCCAGCTCACCTTCAGGGGGGACTCCCTACGAGCAGTACTTC. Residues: CASSPSGGTPYEQYF.

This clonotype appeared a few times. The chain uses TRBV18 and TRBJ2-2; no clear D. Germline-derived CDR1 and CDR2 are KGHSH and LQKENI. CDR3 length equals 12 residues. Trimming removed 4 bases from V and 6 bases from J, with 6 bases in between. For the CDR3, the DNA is TGTGCCAGCTCACAACAGCCCGGGGAGCTGTTTTTT. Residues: CASSQQPGELFF.

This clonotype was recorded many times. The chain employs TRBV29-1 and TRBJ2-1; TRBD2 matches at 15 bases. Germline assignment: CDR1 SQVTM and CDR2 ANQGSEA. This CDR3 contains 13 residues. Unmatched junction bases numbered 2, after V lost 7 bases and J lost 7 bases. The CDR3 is CSAGTSGGNEQFF. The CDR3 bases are TGCAGCGCCGGGACTAGCGGGGGGAATGAGCAGTTCTTC.

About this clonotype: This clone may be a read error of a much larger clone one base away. The DNA of the CDR3 is TGTGCCGTCAAGAAGGCGGGAGGGCCGGGAGATACGCAGTATTTT. Protein product: CAVKKAGGPGDTQYF. The chain links TRBV10-3 to TRBJ2-3; 9 positions match TRBD2. V lost 11 bases to trimming and J lost 5 bases; unmatched junction nucleotides: 14. Germline lookup yields CDR1 ENHRY and CDR2 SYGVKD. This CDR3 contains 15 residues.

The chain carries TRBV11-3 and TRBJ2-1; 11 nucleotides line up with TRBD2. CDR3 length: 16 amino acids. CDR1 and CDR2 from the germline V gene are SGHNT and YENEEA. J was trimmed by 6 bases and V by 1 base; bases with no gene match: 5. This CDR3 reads CASSLGGTSGSNEQFF. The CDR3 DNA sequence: TGTGCCAGCAGCTTAGGTGGGACTAGCGGTAGCAATGAGCAGTTCTTC.

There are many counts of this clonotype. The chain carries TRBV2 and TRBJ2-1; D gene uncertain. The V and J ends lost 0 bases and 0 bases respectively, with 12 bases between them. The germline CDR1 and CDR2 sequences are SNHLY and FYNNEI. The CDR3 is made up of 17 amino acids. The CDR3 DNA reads TGTGCCAGCAGTGAAGCGGTGGGTGGAAGCTCCTACAATGAGCAGTTCTTC. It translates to CASSEAVGGSSYNEQFF.

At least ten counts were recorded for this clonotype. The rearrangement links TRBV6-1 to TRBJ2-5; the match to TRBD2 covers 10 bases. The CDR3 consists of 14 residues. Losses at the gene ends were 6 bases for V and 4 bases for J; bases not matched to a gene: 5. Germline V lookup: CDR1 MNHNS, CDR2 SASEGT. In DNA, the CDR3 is TGTGCCAGCAGACCAGGACTAGCGGCAGAGACCCAGTACTTC. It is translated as CASRPGLAAETQYF.

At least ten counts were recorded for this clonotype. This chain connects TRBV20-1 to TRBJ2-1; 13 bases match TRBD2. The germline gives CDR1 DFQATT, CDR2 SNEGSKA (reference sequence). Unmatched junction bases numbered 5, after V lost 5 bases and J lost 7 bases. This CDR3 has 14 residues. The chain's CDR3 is CSALTSGRANEQFF. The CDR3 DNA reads TGCAGTGCTCTAACTAGCGGGAGGGCAAATGAGCAGTTCTTC.

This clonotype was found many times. CDR3 residues: CASSYAASWDEQFF. DNA of the CDR3: TGTGCCAGCAGTTACGCCGCTAGTTGGGATGAGCAGTTCTTC. V gene TRBV6-2 or TRBV6-3 combines with J gene TRBJ2-1; D gene uncertain. The CDR3 is made up of 14 amino acids. V was shortened by 2 bases and J by 8 bases, with 13 bases between the two germline ends. Germline CDR1 reads MNHEY; CDR2 reads SVGEGT.

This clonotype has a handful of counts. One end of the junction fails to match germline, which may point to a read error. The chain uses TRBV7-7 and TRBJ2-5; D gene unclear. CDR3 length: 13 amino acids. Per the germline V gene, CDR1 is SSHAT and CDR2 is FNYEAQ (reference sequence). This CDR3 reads CASSFGFQETQYF. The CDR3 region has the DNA TGTGCTAGCAGCTTCGGTTTCCAAGAGACCCAGTACTTC.

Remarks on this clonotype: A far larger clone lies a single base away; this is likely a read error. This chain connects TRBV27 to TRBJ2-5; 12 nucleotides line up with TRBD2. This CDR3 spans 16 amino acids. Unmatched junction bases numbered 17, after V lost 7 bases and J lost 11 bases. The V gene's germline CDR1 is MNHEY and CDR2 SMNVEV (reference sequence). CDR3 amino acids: CASTRTSGTSYNEQYF. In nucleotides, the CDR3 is TGTGCCAGCACCCGGACTAGCGGGACCTCCTACAATGAGCAGTACTTC.

Here the CDR3 reads CASTAAGVRVDTQYF. The CDR3 region has the DNA TGTGCCAGTACAGCGGCAGGAGTAAGAGTGGATACGCAGTATTTT. V and J are TRBV19 and TRBJ2-3; TRBD2 might be the D (5 bases). The CDR3 has 15 residues. The ends were cut back, 7 bases at V and 6 bases at J, with 20 bases in the middle. CDR1 and CDR2 (germline): LNHDA, SQIVND (reference sequence).

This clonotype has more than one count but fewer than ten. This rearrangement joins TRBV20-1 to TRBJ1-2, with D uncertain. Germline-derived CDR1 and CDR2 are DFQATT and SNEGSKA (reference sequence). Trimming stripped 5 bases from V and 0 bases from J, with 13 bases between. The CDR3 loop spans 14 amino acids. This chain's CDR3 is CSALPKGSNYGYTF. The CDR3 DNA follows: TGCAGTGCTCTTCCGAAGGGTTCTAACTATGGCTACACCTTC.

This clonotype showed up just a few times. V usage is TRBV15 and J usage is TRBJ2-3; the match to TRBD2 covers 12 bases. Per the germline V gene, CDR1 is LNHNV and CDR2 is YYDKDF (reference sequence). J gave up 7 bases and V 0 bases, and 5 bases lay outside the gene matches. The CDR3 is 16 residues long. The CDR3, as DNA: TGTGCCACCAGCAGAGAGGGGACTAGCGGGTTGAATACGCAGTATTTT. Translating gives CATSREGTSGLNTQYF.